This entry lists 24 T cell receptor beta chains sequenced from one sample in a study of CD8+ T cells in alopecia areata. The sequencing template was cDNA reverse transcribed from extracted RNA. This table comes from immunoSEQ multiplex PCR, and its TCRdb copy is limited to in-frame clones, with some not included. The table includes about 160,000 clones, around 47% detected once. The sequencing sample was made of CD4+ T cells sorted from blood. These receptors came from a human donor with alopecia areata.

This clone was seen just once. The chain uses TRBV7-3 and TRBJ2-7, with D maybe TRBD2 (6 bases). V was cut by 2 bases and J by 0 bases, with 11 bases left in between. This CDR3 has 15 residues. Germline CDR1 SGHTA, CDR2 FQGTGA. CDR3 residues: CASSLGGTLSYEQYF. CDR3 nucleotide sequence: TGTGCCAGCAGCTTAGGCGGGACCCTCTCCTACGAGCAGTACTTC.

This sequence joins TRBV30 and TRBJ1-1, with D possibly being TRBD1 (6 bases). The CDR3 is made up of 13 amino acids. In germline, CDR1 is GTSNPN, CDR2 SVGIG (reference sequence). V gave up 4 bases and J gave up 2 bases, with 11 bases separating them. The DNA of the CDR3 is TGTGCCTGGACACGGGGGCTTAACACTGAAGCTTTCTTT. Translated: CAWTRGLNTEAFF. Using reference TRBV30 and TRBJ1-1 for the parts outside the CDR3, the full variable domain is SQTIHQWPATLVQPVGSPLSLECTVEGTSNPNLYWYRQAAGRGLQLLFYSVGIGQISSEVPQNLSASRPQDRQFILSSKKLLLSDSGFYLCAWTRGLNTEAFFGQGTRLTVV.

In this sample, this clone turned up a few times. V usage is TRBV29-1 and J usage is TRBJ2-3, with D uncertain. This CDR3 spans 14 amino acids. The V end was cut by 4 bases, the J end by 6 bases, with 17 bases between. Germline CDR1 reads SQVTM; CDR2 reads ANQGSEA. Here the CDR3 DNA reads TGCAGCGTTGGAGTAAGGCGGTCTGGGGATACGCAGTATTTT. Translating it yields CSVGVRRSGDTQYF.

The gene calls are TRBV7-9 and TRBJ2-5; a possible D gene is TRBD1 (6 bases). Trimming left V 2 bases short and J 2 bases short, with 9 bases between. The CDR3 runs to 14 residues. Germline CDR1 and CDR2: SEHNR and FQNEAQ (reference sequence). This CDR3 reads CASSLWTEQETQYF. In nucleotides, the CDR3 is TGTGCCAGCAGCTTATGGACAGAACAAGAGACCCAGTACTTC.

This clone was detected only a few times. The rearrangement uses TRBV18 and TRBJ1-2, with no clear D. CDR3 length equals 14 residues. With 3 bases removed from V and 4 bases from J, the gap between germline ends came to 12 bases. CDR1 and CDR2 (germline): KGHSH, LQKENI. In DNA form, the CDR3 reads TGTGCCAGCTCACCGAGGACCGAAACCTATGGCTACACCTTC. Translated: CASSPRTETYGYTF.

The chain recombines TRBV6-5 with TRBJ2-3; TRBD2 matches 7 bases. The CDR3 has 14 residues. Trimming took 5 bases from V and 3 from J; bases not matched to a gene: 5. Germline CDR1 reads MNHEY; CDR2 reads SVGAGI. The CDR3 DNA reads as TGTGCCAGCAGTCGGACTAGGGGAACAGATACGCAGTATTTT. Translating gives CASSRTRGTDTQYF.

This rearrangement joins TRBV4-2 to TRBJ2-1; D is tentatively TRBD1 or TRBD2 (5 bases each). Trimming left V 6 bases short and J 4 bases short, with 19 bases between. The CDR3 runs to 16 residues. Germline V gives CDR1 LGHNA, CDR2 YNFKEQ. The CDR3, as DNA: TGTGCCAGCAGGCAAATCGGGCAGGGACCGTACAATGAGCAGTTCTTC. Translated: CASRQIGQGPYNEQFF.

The CDR3 loop is CASTPGWSYEQYF. In DNA, the CDR3 is TGTGCCAGCACCCCTGGCTGGAGCTACGAGCAGTACTTC. The chain recombines TRBV6-5 with TRBJ2-7; D is ambiguous. The CDR3 is made up of 13 amino acids. V was cut by 7 bases and J by 3 bases, with 13 bases left in between. CDR1 is MNHEY and CDR2 is SVGAGI in the germline V gene.

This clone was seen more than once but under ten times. The CDR3 loop reads CASSQGTSPRVYF. As DNA, the CDR3 is TGTGCCAGCAGCCAGGGGACTAGTCCAAGGGTTTACTTC. The V and J genes are TRBV2 and TRBJ2-5; 8 bases are shared with TRBD2. Germline CDR1 SNHLY, CDR2 FYNNEI. V gave up 6 bases and J gave up 14 bases; unmatched junction bases: 14. CDR3 length: 13 residues.

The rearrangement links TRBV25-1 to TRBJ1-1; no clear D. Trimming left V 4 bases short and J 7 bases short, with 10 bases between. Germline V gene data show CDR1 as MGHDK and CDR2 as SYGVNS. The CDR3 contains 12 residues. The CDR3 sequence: CASSVRTDEAFF. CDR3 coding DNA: TGTGCCAGCAGTGTTAGAACGGATGAAGCTTTCTTT.

The CDR3 region is CSVEEEGRVLSGAFF. DNA for the CDR3: TGCAGCGTTGAAGAGGAAGGACGGGTTCTCAGCGGAGCTTTCTTT. The gene calls are TRBV29-1 and TRBJ1-1; D gene ambiguous. Trimming cost V 0 bases and J 10 bases, with 21 bases left between them. Germline V gene data show CDR1 as SQVTM and CDR2 as ANQGSEA. This CDR3 spans 15 amino acids.

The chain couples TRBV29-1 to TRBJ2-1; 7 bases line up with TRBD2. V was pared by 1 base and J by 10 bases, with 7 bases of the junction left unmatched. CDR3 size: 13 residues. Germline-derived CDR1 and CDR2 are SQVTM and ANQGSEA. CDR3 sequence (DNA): TGCAGCGTTGAAGCGACCGCGGGGGTAGAGCAGTTCTTC. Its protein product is CSVEATAGVEQFF.

The CDR3 loop is CASISKPDVQKHF. The CDR3 DNA reads TGTGCCAGCATATCCAAACCCGATGTTCAGAAGCATTTT. This chain uses TRBV28 with TRBJ1-5; no firm D call. The CDR3 length is 13 residues. Germline V gene sequence: CDR1 MDHEN, CDR2 SYDVKM. V was clipped by 7 bases and J by 14 bases, with 21 bases between them.

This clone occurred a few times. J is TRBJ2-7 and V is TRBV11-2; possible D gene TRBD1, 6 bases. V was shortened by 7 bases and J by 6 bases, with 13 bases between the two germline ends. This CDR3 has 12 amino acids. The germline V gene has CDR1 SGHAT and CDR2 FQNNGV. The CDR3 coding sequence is TGTGCCAGCAAAACAGGGCAGGGCGAGCAGTACTTC. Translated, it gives CASKTGQGEQYF.

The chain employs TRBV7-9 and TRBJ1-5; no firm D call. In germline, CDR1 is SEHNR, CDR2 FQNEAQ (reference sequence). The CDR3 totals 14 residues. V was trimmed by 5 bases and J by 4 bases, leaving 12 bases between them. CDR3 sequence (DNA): TGTGCCAGCAGCCCGGCCCTTAGGAATCAGCCCCAGCATTTT. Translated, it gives CASSPALRNQPQHF.

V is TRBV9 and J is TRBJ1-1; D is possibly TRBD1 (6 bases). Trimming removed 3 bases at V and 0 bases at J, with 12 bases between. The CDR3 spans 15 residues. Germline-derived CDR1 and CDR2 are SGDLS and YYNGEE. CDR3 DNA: TGTGCCAGCAGCGCCGTGGGGGGCCTGAACACTGAAGCTTTCTTT. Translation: CASSAVGGLNTEAFF.

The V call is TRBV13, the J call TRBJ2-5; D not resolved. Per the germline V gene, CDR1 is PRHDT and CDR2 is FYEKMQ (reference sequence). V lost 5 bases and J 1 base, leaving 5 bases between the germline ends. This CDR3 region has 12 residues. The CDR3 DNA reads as TGTGCCAGCAGCACGGCCCAAGAGACCCAGTACTTC. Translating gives CASSTAQETQYF.

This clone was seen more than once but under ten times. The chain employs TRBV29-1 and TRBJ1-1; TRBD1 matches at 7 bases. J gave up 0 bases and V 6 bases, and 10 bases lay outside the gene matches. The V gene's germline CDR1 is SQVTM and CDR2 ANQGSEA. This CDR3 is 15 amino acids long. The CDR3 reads CSVGRQGRMNTEAFF. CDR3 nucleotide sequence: TGCAGCGTCGGTAGACAGGGACGAATGAACACTGAAGCTTTCTTT.

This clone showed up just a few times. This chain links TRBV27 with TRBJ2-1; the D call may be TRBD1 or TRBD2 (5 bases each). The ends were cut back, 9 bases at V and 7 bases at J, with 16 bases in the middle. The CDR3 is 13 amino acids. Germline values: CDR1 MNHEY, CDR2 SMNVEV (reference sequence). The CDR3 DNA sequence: TGTGCCAGTCGGGGCCCCCTTGGGAATGAGCAGTTCTTC. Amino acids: CASRGPLGNEQFF.

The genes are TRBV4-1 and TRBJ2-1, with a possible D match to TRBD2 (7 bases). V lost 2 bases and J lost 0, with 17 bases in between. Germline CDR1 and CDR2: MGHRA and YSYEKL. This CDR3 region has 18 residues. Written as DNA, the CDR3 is TGCGCCAGCAGCCAATTTCCTAGCGGACAGAGCTCCTACAATGAGCAGTTCTTC. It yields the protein CASSQFPSGQSSYNEQFF.

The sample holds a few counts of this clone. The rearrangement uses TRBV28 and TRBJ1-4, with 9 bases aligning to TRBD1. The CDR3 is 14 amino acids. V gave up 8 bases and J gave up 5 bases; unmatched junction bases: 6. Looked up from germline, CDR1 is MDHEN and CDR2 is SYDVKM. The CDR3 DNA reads TGTGCCAGCGCTTGGGGGACAGGGAATGAAAAACTGTTTTTT. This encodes CASAWGTGNEKLFF. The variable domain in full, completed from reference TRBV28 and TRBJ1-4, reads DVKVTQSSRYLVKRTGEKVFLECVQDMDHENMFWYRQDPGLGLRLIYFSYDVKMKEKGDIPEGYSVSREKKERFSLILESASTNQTSMYLCASAWGTGNEKLFFGSGTQLSVL.

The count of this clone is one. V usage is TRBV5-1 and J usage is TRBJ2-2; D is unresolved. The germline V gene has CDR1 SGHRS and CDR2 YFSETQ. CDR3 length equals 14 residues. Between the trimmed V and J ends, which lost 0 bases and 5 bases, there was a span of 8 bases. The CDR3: CASSLESLTGELFF. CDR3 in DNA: TGCGCCAGCAGCTTGGAATCCCTAACCGGGGAGCTGTTTTTT.

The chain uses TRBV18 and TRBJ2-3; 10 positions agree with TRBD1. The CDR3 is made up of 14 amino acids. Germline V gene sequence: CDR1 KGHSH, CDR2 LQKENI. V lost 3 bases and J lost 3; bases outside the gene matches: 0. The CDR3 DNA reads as TGTGCCAGCTCACCGGACAGGGGGACAGATACGCAGTATTTT. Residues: CASSPDRGTDTQYF.

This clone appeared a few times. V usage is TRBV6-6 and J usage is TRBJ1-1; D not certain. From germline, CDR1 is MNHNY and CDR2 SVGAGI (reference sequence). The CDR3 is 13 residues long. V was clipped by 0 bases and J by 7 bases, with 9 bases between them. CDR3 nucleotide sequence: TGTGCCAGCAGTTACTCGAATGGGATTGAAGCTTTCTTT. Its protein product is CASSYSNGIEAFF.